This T cell receptor (beta chain) appears in the sequencing data of a study of OX40 agonist ivuxolimab in advanced cancers. For the study at large: People in dose escalation had one of these cancers: hepatocellular carcinoma, melanoma, renal cell or head and neck cancer. Broader study findings: Expanded clones were, on average, more numerous among CD8+ T cells than CD4+. Low normalized clonal expansion also occurred in some nonresponding patients.

CDR1 is LNHNV and CDR2 is YYDKDF in the germline V gene (reference sequence). V was pared by 1 base and J by 6 bases, with 9 bases between. The CDR3 totals 13 residues. Profiling relied on immunoSEQ multiplex PCR, and the TCRdb table lists in-frame clones only, not all of them. Of around 31,000 clones in the sample, 70% to 90% were seen once. About this clone itself: Its antigen remains unidentified.

The source of this sequence is an adult with an advanced solid tumor such as melanoma, head and neck, liver or kidney cancer. Sequencing used CD4+ or CD8+ T cells sorted from blood, obtained in a trial of the OX40 agonist ivuxolimab. V gene TRBV15 combines with J gene TRBJ1-2; D is undetermined. CDR3 DNA: TGTGCCACCAGCAGAGTGGATGGGGATGGCTACACCTTC. This encodes CATSRVDGDGYTF.